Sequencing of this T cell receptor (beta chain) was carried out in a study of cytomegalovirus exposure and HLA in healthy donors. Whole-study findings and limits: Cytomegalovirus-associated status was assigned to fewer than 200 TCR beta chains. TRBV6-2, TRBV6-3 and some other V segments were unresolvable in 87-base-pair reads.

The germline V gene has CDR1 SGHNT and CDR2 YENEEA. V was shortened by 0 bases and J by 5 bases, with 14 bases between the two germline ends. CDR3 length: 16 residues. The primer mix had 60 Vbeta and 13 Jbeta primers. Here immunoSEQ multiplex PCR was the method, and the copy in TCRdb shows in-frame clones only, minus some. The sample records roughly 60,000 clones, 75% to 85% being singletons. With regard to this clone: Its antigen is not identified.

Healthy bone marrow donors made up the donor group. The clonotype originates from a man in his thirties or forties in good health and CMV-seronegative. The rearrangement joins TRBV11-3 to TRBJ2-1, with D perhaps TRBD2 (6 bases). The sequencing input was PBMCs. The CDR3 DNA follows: TGTGCCAGCAGCTTAGAGGCGAGCGGGTCGAACAATGAGCAGTTCTTC. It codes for CASSLEASGSNNEQFF.